The clone carrying this T cell receptor beta chain was observed at least ten times. The data were taken from a study of HIV-infected children after antiretroviral therapy interruption. Unique molecular identifiers were included in an RNA-based 3' RACE TCR library. TCRdb analysed the 3' RACE reads with MiXCR anew, one entry per CDR3 protein. The profile shows about 89,000 distinct CDR3 sequences, roughly 6.7% of them singletons. The J segment lost 9 bases and the V segment lost 7 bases, leaving 20 bases of the junction unmatched. From germline, CDR1 is DFQATT and CDR2 SNEGSKA (reference sequence). The CDR3 extends over 16 amino acids. Treatment given: PENTA 11 planned treatment interruption arm or continuous ART arm.

The J gene is TRBJ2-1, the V gene TRBV20-1; the match to TRBD2 covers 8 bases. This sample comprised CD45RA+ CD4+ T cells from PBMCs, pooled from several time points, obtained from a donor given antiretroviral therapy, either interrupted or continuous. Subset in this sample: naive CD4+ CD45RA+ CD45RO- T cells. This receptor was obtained from a pool of human donors with HIV. The CDR3 sequence is CSVYPLGRSGDFEQFF. In nucleotides, the CDR3 is TGCAGTGTGTACCCCCTGGGGCGTAGCGGGGACTTTGAGCAGTTCTTC.